The T cell receptor (beta chain) under discussion was sequenced for a study of blood T cell repertoires in COVID-19. The data were produced by immunoSEQ multiplex PCR, yet TCRdb's version contains in-frame clones alone and is incomplete. The sample has some 290,000 clones; roughly nine tenths are singletons. It was during active infection that Seattle patients were enrolled and then longitudinally followed. The sample taken for sequencing was peripheral blood. The sequence came from a woman in her twenties or thirties with COVID-19, enrolled during active disease.

CDR3 sequence: CAIRGLGDTQYF. For the CDR3, the DNA is TGTGCCATTAGAGGACTAGGGGATACGCAGTATTTT. This sequence joins TRBV2 and TRBJ2-3; 7 bases align to TRBD2. The ends lost 10 bases at V and 6 bases at J; junction bases unmatched: 7. Germline CDR1 SNHLY, CDR2 FYNNEI. The CDR3 extends over 12 amino acids.